Shown below are 7 T cell receptor beta chains from a single sample sequenced in a study of blood T cell repertoires in COVID-19. TCRdb keeps only in-frame clones here, not all; method: immunoSEQ multiplex PCR. The profile covers some 100,000 clones, with approximately 86% appearing a single time and 7.5% to 10% taken by the ten largest. Sequenced input: peripheral blood. These receptors were taken from a woman aged 70-85 years with acute or convalescent COVID-19.

The V gene is TRBV2, the J gene TRBJ1-4; TRBD1 is a possible D gene (5 bases). Germline loops: CDR1 SNHLY, CDR2 FYNNEI. The CDR3 extends over 12 amino acids. V was pared by 6 bases and J by 6 bases, with 8 bases between. The CDR3 spells CASRGLDEKLFF. For the CDR3, the DNA is TGTGCCAGCAGGGGACTAGATGAAAAACTGTTTTTT.

The rearrangement joins TRBV3-1 (or the pseudogene TRBV3-2) to TRBJ1-6; 10 bases map to TRBD1. The V gene's germline CDR1 is LGHDT and CDR2 YNNKEL (reference sequence). There are 15 residues in the CDR3. The ends lost 4 bases at V and 10 bases at J; junction bases unmatched: 7. The CDR3: CASSPPGQGWSPLHF. The CDR3 bases are TGTGCCAGCAGCCCTCCGGGACAGGGGTGGTCACCCCTCCACTTT.

CDR3 DNA: TGTGCCAGCAGCTCACAAAGTCAGGGGGACTATGGCTACACCTTC. Amino acids: CASSSQSQGDYGYTF. The chain combines TRBV7-8 with TRBJ1-2, with 7 bases matching TRBD1. Germline CDR1 SGHVS, CDR2 FQNEAQ. The length of the CDR3 is 15 residues. The J segment lost 3 bases and the V segment lost 4 bases, leaving 8 bases of the junction unmatched.

The chain joins TRBV7-8 to TRBJ2-1; D unclear. The CDR3 runs to 14 residues. Germline V gene data show CDR1 as SGHVS and CDR2 as FQNEAQ. Between the trimmed V and J ends, which lost 1 base and 7 bases, there was a span of 11 bases. CDR3 sequence (DNA): TGTGCCAGCAGCTTAGGGTCTGCGGTAAATGAGCAGTTCTTC. Amino acids: CASSLGSAVNEQFF.

This clone occurred once. The chain has TRBV12-3 or TRBV12-4 and TRBJ1-5; TRBD1 might be the D (6 bases). The CDR3 contains 13 residues. The V end was cut by 4 bases, the J end by 6 bases, with 10 bases between. CDR3 DNA: TGTGCCAGCAGTTCCTGGACAGCTCAGCCCCAGCATTTT. It encodes CASSSWTAQPQHF.

This rearrangement joins TRBV4-1 to TRBJ2-6; D uncertain. The V gene lost 4 bases and the J gene lost 11 bases, with 15 bases spanning the gap. CDR1 is MGHRA and CDR2 is YSYEKL in the germline V gene. The CDR3 is 14 amino acids. The DNA for the CDR3 is TGCGCCAGCAGCCGAACCTGGGCCCGAGACGTCCTGACTTTC. It codes for CASSRTWARDVLTF.

The chain carries TRBV11-3 and TRBJ2-5; 8 nucleotides align to TRBD2. From germline, CDR1 is SGHNT and CDR2 YENEEA. The CDR3 is made up of 14 amino acids. The V segment lost 2 bases and the J segment 2 bases; nucleotides outside the gene matches: 1. The CDR3 bases are TGTGCCAGCAGCTTACGGGGGGGACAAGAGACCCAGTACTTC. Translating it yields CASSLRGGQETQYF.